A selection of T cell receptor beta chains follows, all from one sample in a study of graft-versus-host responses after intestinal transplantation. The protocol was immunoSEQ multiplex PCR, while the TCRdb copy is restricted to in-frame clones and leaves out a portion. The sample records about 6,900 clones, roughly 25% being singletons. Sequences were derived from alloreactive CD4+ T cells from a mixed lymphocyte reaction culture, sampled before transplantation. Receptors were obtained from a human patient who was an organ donor for intestinal transplantation. Each CDR3 is given without its conserved first and last residue. Fields, in order: V gene, J gene, CDR3 protein.

>TRBV6-5|TRBJ2-1
ASSYGLAGPQF
>TRBV19|TRBJ1-5
ASSTRWGTGFISNQPQH
>TRBV11-2|TRBJ2-7
ASSLLLAGVYEQY
>TRBV6-6|TRBJ2-7
ARWYEQY
>TRBV6-6|TRBJ1-1
ASSYSDRIAEAF
>TRBV4-1|TRBJ2-5
ASSQGDNRETQY
>TRBV7-9|TRBJ1-1
ASTLKMGFMWNTEAF
>TRBV5-4|TRBJ1-1
ASSFWDRHTEAF
>TRBV25-1|TRBJ2-5
ASSVSGSVGTQY
>TRBV6-8|TRBJ2-2
ASSYSIKELF
>TRBV18|TRBJ2-3
ASSPGLAGGPTDTQY
>TRBV11-1|TRBJ2-5
ASSLVWQGRETQY
>TRBV6-4|TRBJ2-2
ASSYSIKELF
>TRBV7-2|TRBJ1-3
ASSLAGRGDTIY
>TRBV7-7|TRBJ2-3
ASSLGGSPSTDTQY
>TRBV9|TRBJ2-3
ASSSGLAGGTSTDTQY
>TRBV28|TRBJ2-2
ASSSSEWGVTGELF
>TRBV7-6|TRBJ2-4
ASSLERWGIQY
>TRBV2|TRBJ1-2
ASRRSGQGIYGYT
>TRBV5-1|TRBJ2-5
ASSLEGTRGETQY
>TRBV7-2|TRBJ2-1
ASSLGLAGDNEQF
>TRBV5-5|TRBJ2-2
ASTKTSGSTGELF
>TRBV5-1|TRBJ2-3
ASSFSASTDTQY
>TRBV29-1|TRBJ1-2
SVAGGHGYA
>TRBV5-4|TRBJ2-5
ASSFSTSPTETQY
>TRBV19|TRBJ1-5
ASSTINSNQPQH
>TRBV27|TRBJ1-6
ASSDRGLSPLH
>TRBV9|TRBJ2-1
ASSVDPAGKEQF
>TRBV28|NA
ASSLWTGGYEQY
>TRBV6-4|TRBJ2-1
ASTRGLGYSYNEQF
>TRBV28|TRBJ2-1
ASSSGGLAFVEQF
>TRBV22-1|TRBJ2-6
PGRRKGSEQSRANVLT
>TRBV20-1|TRBJ1-2
SASPGYT
>TRBV5-5|TRBJ2-1
ASSLAGVDEQF
>TRBV11-2|TRBJ2-3
ASSLTGDTQY
>TRBV29-1|TRBJ1-5
SLDTAVHQPQH
>TRBV11-3|TRBJ2-7
ASSLVLASYEQY
>TRBV4-3|TRBJ2-7
ASSQGISYEQY
>TRBV7-2|TRBJ2-7
ASSLDPGLSDEQY
>TRBV7-7|TRBJ2-2
ASSLGLNTGELF
>TRBV7-9|TRBJ2-5
ASSLLAQETQY
>TRBV6-1|TRBJ2-7
ASSEMVPVYEQY
>TRBV7-9|TRBJ2-1
ASSPGLTYNEQF
>TRBV7-2|TRBJ1-2
ASSLGGFYGYT
>TRBV11-1|TRBJ1-3
ASSLVFTASGNTIY
>TRBV7-2|TRBJ2-3
ASSLVGGLSTDTQY
>TRBV5-4|TRBJ2-1
ASSDNPGQGSIYNEQF
>TRBV6-5|TRBJ1-2
ASSATNYGYT
>TRBV21-1|TRBJ2-4
AGNLQGNIQY
>TRBV11-2|TRBJ2-3
ASTVVGGTTDTQY
>TRBV19|TRBJ2-2
ASSMELRGRAHWELF
>TRBV10-3|TRBJ2-3
AISESPDTQY
>TRBV7-6|TRBJ2-2
ASSPIWDGNTGELF
>TRBV11-1|TRBJ2-7
ASSPGRQGGSSYEQY